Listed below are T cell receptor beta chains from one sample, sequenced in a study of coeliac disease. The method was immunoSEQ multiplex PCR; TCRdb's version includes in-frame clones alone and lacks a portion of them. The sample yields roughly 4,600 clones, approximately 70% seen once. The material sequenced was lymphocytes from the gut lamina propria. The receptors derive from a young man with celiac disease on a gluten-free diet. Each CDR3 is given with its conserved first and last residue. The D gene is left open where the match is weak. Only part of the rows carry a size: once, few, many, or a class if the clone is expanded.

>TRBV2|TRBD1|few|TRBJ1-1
TGTGCCAGCAGTGATTACAGGGGAGAAATGAACACTGAAGCTTTCTTT
CASSDYRGEMNTEAFF
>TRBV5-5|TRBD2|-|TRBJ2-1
TGTGCCAGCAGCTTGGGACTAGCGGGGGCCAATGAGCAGTTCTTC
CASSLGLAGANEQFF
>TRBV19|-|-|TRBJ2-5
TGTGCCAGTAGCGCGGGACTCCGCGCGAGCGGCCAGTACTTC
CASSAGLRASGQYF
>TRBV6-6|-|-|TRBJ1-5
TGTGCCAGCACCCAAGGAGTTCGGATAGGTAATCAGCCCCAGCATTTT
CASTQGVRIGNQPQHF
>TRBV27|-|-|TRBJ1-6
TGTGCCAGCAGTGAGACAGGCTGGGATTCACCCCTCCACTTT
CASSETGWDSPLHF
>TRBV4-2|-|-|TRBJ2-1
TGTGCCAGCAGCCAAGCGTACAATGAGCAGTTCTTC
CASSQAYNEQFF
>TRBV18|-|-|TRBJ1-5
TGTGCCAGCTCACCACCGGGGGGTGGCAATCAGCCCCAGCATTTT
CASSPPGGGNQPQHF
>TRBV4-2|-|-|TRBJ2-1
TGTGCCAGCAGCCAAACGGCGTGGGCATACAATGAGCAGTTCTTC
CASSQTAWAYNEQFF
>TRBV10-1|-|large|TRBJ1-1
TGCGCCAGCTCACCCGGGACACTCATGAACACTGAAGCTTTCTTT
CASSPGTLMNTEAFF
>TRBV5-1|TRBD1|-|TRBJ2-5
TGCGCCAGCAGCCCAGGGTTTAAACCGGGACAGGGGTCAGAGACCCAGTACTTC
CASSPGFKPGQGSETQYF
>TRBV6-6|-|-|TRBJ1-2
TGTGCCAGCAGTTCAGACAGCTATGGCTACACCTTC
CASSSDSYGYTF
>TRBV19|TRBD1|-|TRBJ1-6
TGTGCCTGTTCCGGGACAGGGGTTTATGGATATGCTTCACCCCTCCACTTT
CACSGTGVYGYASPLHF
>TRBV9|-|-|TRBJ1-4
TGTGCCAGCAGCGTAGTAGAGGGCCCCAACGGCGAAAAACTGTTTTTT
CASSVVEGPNGEKLFF
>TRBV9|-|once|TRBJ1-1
TGTGCCAGCAGCCTCGGTGGGGGCCCCGAAGCTTTCTTT
CASSLGGGPEAFF
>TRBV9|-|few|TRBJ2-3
TGTGCCAGCAGCACGGGAGACTACTTATCTAGCACAGATACGCAGTATTTT
CASSTGDYLSSTDTQYF
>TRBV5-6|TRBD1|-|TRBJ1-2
TGTGCCAGCAGCTACCCGCGGACAGGAAGCTATGGCTACACCTTC
CASSYPRTGSYGYTF
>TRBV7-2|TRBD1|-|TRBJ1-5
TGTGCCAGCAGCTTAGTTACAGGGGGGCAGCCCCAGCATTTT
CASSLVTGGQPQHF
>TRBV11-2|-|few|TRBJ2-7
TGTGCCAGCAGGTCCAGGGGGGCCCCCTCCTACGAGCAGTACTTC
CASRSRGAPSYEQYF
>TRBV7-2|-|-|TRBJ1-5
TGTGCCAGCAGCGTCAGGGGAAATCAGCCCCAGCATTTT
CASSVRGNQPQHF
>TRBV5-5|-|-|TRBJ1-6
TGTGCCAGCAGCTTGGTTACTCTTAATTCACCCCTCCACTTT
CASSLVTLNSPLHF
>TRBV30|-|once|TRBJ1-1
TGTGCCTGTAACCGTGGCACGGGTAACACTGAAGCTTTCTTT
CACNRGTGNTEAFF
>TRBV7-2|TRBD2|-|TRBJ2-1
TGTGCCAGCAGCGTGTCACTAGCGGGGGGCCCTCCTGAGCAGTTCTTC
CASSVSLAGGPPEQFF
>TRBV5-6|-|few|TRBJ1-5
TGTGCCAGCAGCGGGGGCGATCTAGAGCCCCAGCATTTT
CASSGGDLEPQHF
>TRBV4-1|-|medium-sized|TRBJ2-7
TGCGCCAGCAGCCAGTCCACTCTGAGCTCCTACGAGCAGTACTTC
CASSQSTLSSYEQYF
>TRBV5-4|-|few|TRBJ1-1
TGTGCCAGCAGCTTTGGCGGTGGGAACACTGAAGCTTTCTTT
CASSFGGGNTEAFF
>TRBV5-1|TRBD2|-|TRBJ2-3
TGCGCCAGCAGTCTGCCCAGCGGGGGGTTTGGGGGCACAGATACGCAGTATTTT
CASSLPSGGFGGTDTQYF
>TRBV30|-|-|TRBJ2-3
TGTGCCTGGATACGGATTGGGAGAAATTTAACTAGCACAGATACGCAGTATTTT
CAWIRIGRNLTSTDTQYF
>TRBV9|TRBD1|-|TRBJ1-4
TGTGCCAGCAGCCCAAGGGGTGGGACAGGAGAGCTGAGGGAAAAACTGTTTTTT
CASSPRGGTGELREKLFF
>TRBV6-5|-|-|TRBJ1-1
TGTGCCAGCAGTTCCCCGGCAGGGGTAAAATCTGAAGCTTTCTTT
CASSSPAGVKSEAFF
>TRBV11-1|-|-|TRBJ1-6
TGTGCCAGCAGCACAGGACCGATTGACAATTCACCCCTCCACTTT
CASSTGPIDNSPLHF
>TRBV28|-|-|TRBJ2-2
TGTGCCAGCAGTTTAAGAAAAGGAGGGGCCCTTGGTGGGGAGCTGTTTTTT
CASSLRKGGALGGELFF
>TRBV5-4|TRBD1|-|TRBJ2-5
TGTGCCAGCAGCGGGGCACCGGGACAGGGACAAGAGACCCAGTACTTC
CASSGAPGQGQETQYF
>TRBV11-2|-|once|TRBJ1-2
TGTGCCAGCAGCTTGTCGCGCCGGACAGATAATGGCTACACCTTC
CASSLSRRTDNGYTF
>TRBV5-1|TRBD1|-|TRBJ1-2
TGCGCCAGCAGCTTGCGGCAGCAGGGGGGAAGGGAAGGCTACACCTTC
CASSLRQQGGREGYTF
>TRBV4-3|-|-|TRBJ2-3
TGCGCCAGCAGCCATGCGGGGCAACCTAGCACAGATACGCAGTATTTT
CASSHAGQPSTDTQYF
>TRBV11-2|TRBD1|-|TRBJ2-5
TGTGCCAGCAGCACCGCGACAGGGGAAGAGACCCAGTACTTC
CASSTATGEETQYF
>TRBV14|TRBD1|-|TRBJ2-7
TGTGCCAGCAGCCCGCCCCGCTGGGGGACAGCTCCCTACGAGCAGTACTTC
CASSPPRWGTAPYEQYF
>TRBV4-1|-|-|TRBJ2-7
TGCGCCAGCAGCCAAGAGGTCAGGGGATCCTACGAGCAGTACTTC
CASSQEVRGSYEQYF
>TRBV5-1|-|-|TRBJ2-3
TGCGCCAGCAGCTTGATGAGGGGGGGTAGCACAGATACGCAGTATTTT
CASSLMRGGSTDTQYF
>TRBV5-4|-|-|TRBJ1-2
TGTGCCAGCAGCCCGGAGAGGGCAGGGGACTATGGCTACACCTTC
CASSPERAGDYGYTF
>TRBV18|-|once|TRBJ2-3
TGTGCCAGCTCGTATAGCCGAGATACGCAGTATTTT
CASSYSRDTQYF
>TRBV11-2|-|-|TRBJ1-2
TGTGCCAGCAGCTTAGATCTGGGGGGGCCCGGCTACACCTTC
CASSLDLGGPGYTF
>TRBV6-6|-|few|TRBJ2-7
TGTGCCAGCAGTTACCCCCAGATCCCTTACGAGCAGTACTTC
CASSYPQIPYEQYF
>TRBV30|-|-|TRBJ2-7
TGTGCCTGGAGCGCCGGTGGGGGCGGCGAGGGTTCCGAGCAGTACTTC
CAWSAGGGGEGSEQYF
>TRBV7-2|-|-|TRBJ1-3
TGTGCCAGCAGCTCGACGGGTTTCTTAAACACCATATATTTT
CASSSTGFLNTIYF
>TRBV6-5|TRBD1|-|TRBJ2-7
TGTGCCAGCAGTAGTATACAGGGGGCCCACGAGCAGTACTTC
CASSSIQGAHEQYF
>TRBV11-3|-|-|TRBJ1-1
TGTGCCAGCAGCGTCAGGGAGGGGACTGAAGCTTTCTTT
CASSVREGTEAFF
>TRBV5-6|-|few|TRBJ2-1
TGTGCCAGCAGCTTGATGTACAGAGCCTACAATGAGCAGTTCTTC
CASSLMYRAYNEQFF
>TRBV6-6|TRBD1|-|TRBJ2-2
TGTGCCAGCAGGCCGGGACAGGAGAACACCGGGGAGCTGTTTTTT
CASRPGQENTGELFF
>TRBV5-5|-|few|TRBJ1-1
TGTGCCAGCACCACCGGGGGGGCGCACACTGAAGCTTTCTTT
CASTTGGAHTEAFF
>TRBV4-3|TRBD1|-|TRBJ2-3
TGCGCCAGCAGCCAAGATTGGGGGACAGGGCACCCAGATACGCAGTATTTT
CASSQDWGTGHPDTQYF
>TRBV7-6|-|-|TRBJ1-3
TGTGCCAGCAGCTTAGTAGGGTCGGGAACTGGAAACACCATATATTTT
CASSLVGSGTGNTIYF
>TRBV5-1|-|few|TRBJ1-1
TGCGCCAGCCTAATAGGGGGTGTAGCTTTCTTT
CASLIGGVAFF
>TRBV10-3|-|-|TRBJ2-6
TGTGCCTCCGGTCTTTTCTCTGGGGCCAACGTCCTGACTTTC
CASGLFSGANVLTF
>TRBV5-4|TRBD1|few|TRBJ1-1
TGTGCCAGCAGCCCCAGCACAGGGGCGGCGGGAGCTTTCTTT
CASSPSTGAAGAFF
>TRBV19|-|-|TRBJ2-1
TGTGCCAGTAGTCGGGGTCAAAATGAGCAGTTCTTC
CASSRGQNEQFF
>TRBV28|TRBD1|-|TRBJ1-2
TGTGCCAGCAGTCTAGGGACAGGGATCTATGGCTACACCTTC
CASSLGTGIYGYTF
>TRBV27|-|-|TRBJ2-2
TGTGCCAGCAGTCTAGAGACAGGACCGAACACCGGGGAGCTGTTTTTT
CASSLETGPNTGELFF
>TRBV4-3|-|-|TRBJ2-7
TGCGCCAGCAGCCAAGATTTGAACAGGGCCTACGAGCAGTACTTC
CASSQDLNRAYEQYF